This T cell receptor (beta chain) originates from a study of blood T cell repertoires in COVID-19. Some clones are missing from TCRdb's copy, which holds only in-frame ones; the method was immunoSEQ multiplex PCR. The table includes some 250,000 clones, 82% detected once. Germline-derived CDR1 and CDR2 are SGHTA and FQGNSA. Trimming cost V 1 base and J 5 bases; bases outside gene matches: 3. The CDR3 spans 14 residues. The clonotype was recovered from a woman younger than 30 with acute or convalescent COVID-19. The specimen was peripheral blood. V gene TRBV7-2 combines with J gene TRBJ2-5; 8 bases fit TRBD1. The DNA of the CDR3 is TGTGCCAGCAGCTTAGGGACAGGGAGGGAGACCCAGTACTTC. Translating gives CASSLGTGRETQYF.